This section outlines one TCR beta chain sequence together with its context. Germline V CDR1 and CDR2: SGHTA, FQGNSA. Trimming took 0 bases from V and 0 from J; bases not matched to a gene: 12. The CDR3 is made up of 21 amino acids. The data belong to a study of blood T cell repertoires in COVID-19. On the study more broadly: Acute and convalescent COVID-19 samples came from the United States, Italy and Spain. PBMCs, B-cell-depleted T cells, or T cells were the source of the cDNA or gDNA that made up the material.

Patients from Seattle were sampled longitudinally, starting during active infection. In the study's own analysis: Amplified reference gene primers provided the basis for estimating nucleated cell counts. Libraries were prepared by immunoSEQ multiplex PCR; TCRdb keeps only in-frame clonotypes and omits some of them. The DNA was the basis for D and trimming; V, J and clone size are from that table. The table includes about 300,000 clones, 89% detected once. Sequencing input: peripheral blood. J is TRBJ2-6 and V is TRBV7-2; 9 nucleotides agree with TRBD1. This TCR was sampled from a woman aged 30 to 39 with COVID-19, enrolled during active disease. The CDR3 DNA follows: TGTGCCAGCAGCTTAGCGCTAATGGGGGGACAGGGCATCTCTGGGGCCAACGTCCTGACTTTC. Translated, it gives CASSLALMGGQGISGANVLTF.